Shown below are 26 T cell receptor beta chains from a single sample sequenced in a study of T cells in Graves' hyperthyroidism and ophthalmopathy. What was amplified from RNA transcripts were TCR beta CDR3 regions. First-round RT-PCR with HTBI primers amplified the TCR CDR3 region. TCRdb called the multiplex PCR reads again in MiXCR, with one record for every CDR3 protein. The data contain some 580,000 distinct CDR3 sequences, about 16% of them seen just once; the ten biggest clones take up 3% to 4%. The sample comprised blood. Receptors were obtained from a woman aged 40 to 50 with Graves' ophthalmopathy.

This clonotype was observed a few times. A read error may explain this, as a much larger clone is one base away. V and J are TRBV7-2 and TRBJ1-1; the D is unclear. V was pared by 3 bases and J by 0 bases, with 5 bases between. CDR3 length: 13 residues. CDR1 and CDR2 (germline): SGHTA, FQGNSA. Here the CDR3 DNA reads TGTGCCAGCAGCTTGCCCATGAACACTGAAGCTTTCTTT. Its protein is CASSLPMNTEAFF.

The sample holds a few counts of this clonotype. The chain recombines TRBV12-3 or TRBV12-4 with TRBJ1-2, with TRBD1 as a possible D gene (5 bases). The ends were cut back, 3 bases at V and 8 bases at J, with 22 bases in the middle. CDR3 length equals 16 residues. The DNA of the CDR3 is TGTGCCAGCAGTTTGAGTTACAAGGGCGAGGGGAGCGGCTACACCTTC. It yields the protein CASSLSYKGEGSGYTF.

This clonotype was seen repeatedly, ten times or more. This chain uses TRBV11-3 with TRBJ2-3; TRBD1 matches at 7 bases. V was pared by 6 bases and J by 7 bases, with 10 bases of the junction left unmatched. The CDR3 extends over 14 amino acids. Germline CDR1 is SGHNT and CDR2 is YENEEA. CDR3 amino acids: CASRSHRGSYTQYF. For the CDR3, the DNA is TGTGCCAGCAGATCCCACAGGGGTAGTTATACGCAGTATTTT.

This clonotype was picked up a small number of times. The V and J genes are TRBV6-1 and TRBJ2-2; D is undetermined. This CDR3 comprises 14 residues. The V and J ends lost 7 bases and 1 base respectively, with 10 bases between them. CDR1 is MNHNS and CDR2 is SASEGT in the germline V gene. CDR3 coding DNA: TGTGCCAGCAACCCTACTCAGAACACCGGGGAGCTGTTTTTT. It translates to CASNPTQNTGELFF.

This clonotype was detected only a few times. V gene TRBV5-1 combines with J gene TRBJ1-4, with D maybe TRBD1 (6 bases). The germline gives CDR1 SGHRS, CDR2 YFSETQ. The CDR3 runs to 15 residues. Trimming shortened V by 5 bases and J by 0 bases, and 11 bases separated the two germline ends. CDR3 residues: CASRAGGATNEKLFF. The CDR3 nucleotides read TGCGCCAGCAGAGCCGGGGGCGCAACTAATGAAAAACTGTTTTTT.

As concerns this clonotype: This may come from a read error, since a much larger clone is one base off. The chain recombines TRBV3-1 with TRBJ1-5; possibly TRBD1 for D (5 bases). The CDR3 is 15 residues long. Trimming shortened V by 4 bases and J by 6 bases, and 16 bases separated the two germline ends. The V gene's germline CDR1 is LGHDT and CDR2 YNNKEL (reference sequence). The CDR3 DNA is TGTGCCAGCAGCCCAAACCTCCAGGGCGGTCAGCCCCAGCATTTT. Encoded protein: CASSPNLQGGQPQHF.

The chain couples TRBV6-1 to TRBJ2-7; 7 bases are a match to TRBD2. V trimming: 11 bases; J trimming: 2 bases; junction bases outside the gene matches: 6. The CDR3 is 12 amino acids. Germline V gives CDR1 MNHNS, CDR2 SASEGT. Written as DNA, the CDR3 is TGTGCCGGGGGGGAGAAGGCCTACGAGCAGTACTTC. Its protein is CAGGEKAYEQYF.

This clonotype was detected a few times. This chain connects TRBV11-2 to TRBJ1-3; possibly TRBD1 for D (6 bases). Germline assignment: CDR1 SGHAT and CDR2 FQNNGV. V lost 4 bases, J lost 2 bases, and 9 bases lay in between. This CDR3 contains 14 residues. Written as DNA, the CDR3 is TGTGCCAGCAGCTCTCCAGGGGCTGGAAACACCATATATTTT. As protein: CASSSPGAGNTIYF.

The chain recombines TRBV29-1 with TRBJ2-5; D is possibly TRBD1 (5 bases). The CDR3 covers 17 residues. Trimming shortened V by 4 bases and J by 5 bases, and 26 bases separated the two germline ends. Germline CDR1 SQVTM, CDR2 ANQGSEA. The CDR3 spells CSVGGLDIGRFLETQYF. CDR3 nucleotides: TGCAGCGTTGGGGGCCTGGATATTGGCAGATTCCTCGAGACCCAGTACTTC.

A few counts support this clonotype. The V call is TRBV18, the J call TRBJ2-2, with 7 nucleotides matching TRBD2. The germline CDR1 and CDR2 sequences are KGHSH and LQKENI. The ends lost 2 bases at V and 5 bases at J; junction bases unmatched: 11. There are 17 residues in the CDR3. CDR3: CASSPFTSAEGTGELFF. The CDR3 DNA is TGTGCCAGCTCACCATTCACTAGCGCGGAGGGAACCGGGGAGCTGTTTTTT.

This clonotype was counted between two and nine times. This rearrangement joins TRBV4-1 to TRBJ2-1; no definite D call. Germline V gene data show CDR1 as MGHRA and CDR2 as YSYEKL. The CDR3 is 16 residues long. The germline V and J ends were trimmed by 1 base and 5 bases, with 15 bases remaining between them. This CDR3 reads CASSQGVFQRNNEQFF. The CDR3 nucleotides are TGCGCCAGCAGCCAAGGCGTTTTCCAGCGTAACAATGAGCAGTTCTTC.

This clonotype was seen a few times. This chain joins TRBV7-2 and TRBJ1-6, with D perhaps TRBD1 (6 bases). V lost 5 bases to trimming and J lost 9 bases, with 20 bases between them. Per germline, CDR1 SGHTA and CDR2 FQGNSA. The CDR3 is 16 amino acids. The CDR3 reads CASSQGGNNPLSPLHF. CDR3 bases: TGTGCCAGCAGCCAAGGGGGAAACAACCCCCTTTCACCCCTCCACTTT.

This clonotype was seen repeatedly, ten times or more. The rearrangement joins TRBV7-3 to TRBJ2-3; TRBD2 matches 11 bases. The CDR3 contains 17 residues. The ends lost 0 bases at V and 1 base at J; junction bases unmatched: 3. The V gene's germline CDR1 is SGHTA and CDR2 FQGTGA. The CDR3 bases are TGTGCCAGCAGCTTAACGCCGGGACTAGCGGGCACAGATACGCAGTATTTT. Protein: CASSLTPGLAGTDTQYF.

In its sample, this clonotype was seen many times. The chain joins TRBV20-1 to TRBJ1-1, with 9 bases aligning to TRBD1. CDR1 and CDR2 (germline): DFQATT, SNEGSKA (reference sequence). V gave up 6 bases and J gave up 4 bases; unmatched junction bases: 12. The CDR3 is 15 residues long. Written as DNA, the CDR3 is TGCAGTGCCATCTCCTCACAGGGGGCCGGCACTGAAGCTTTCTTT. Amino acid sequence: CSAISSQGAGTEAFF.

The chain links TRBV19 to TRBJ2-2; no definite D call. Trimming removed 7 bases at V and 8 bases at J, with 14 bases between. From germline, CDR1 is LNHDA and CDR2 SQIVND (reference sequence). The CDR3 consists of 13 residues. This CDR3 is CASIGPNPGELFF. CDR3 nucleotide sequence: TGTGCCAGTATAGGGCCTAACCCTGGGGAGCTGTTTTTT.

This clonotype was seen ten or more times. The chain joins TRBV20-1 to TRBJ2-1; TRBD1 matches 7 bases. This CDR3 is 14 amino acids long. Germline V CDR1 and CDR2: DFQATT, SNEGSKA (reference sequence). Germline trimming cut 6 bases from V and 4 bases from J; bases unmatched to any gene: 9. The CDR3 DNA reads as TGCAGTGCCCCGGGACAGAGGATATACAATGAGCAGTTCTTC. Translated: CSAPGQRIYNEQFF.

This clonotype was seen many times. J is TRBJ2-2 and V is TRBV30, with D perhaps TRBD2 (6 bases). This CDR3 has 16 amino acids. CDR1 is GTSNPN, CDR2 SVGIG, per germline (reference sequence). Trimming shortened V by 0 bases and J by 4 bases, and 15 bases separated the two germline ends. CDR3 sequence reads: CAWSVLLARGTGELFF. CDR3 DNA: TGTGCCTGGAGTGTACTTCTAGCGAGAGGCACCGGGGAGCTGTTTTTT.

This chain links TRBV19 with TRBJ2-5, with unresolved D. The CDR3 covers 14 residues. Germline CDR1 is LNHDA and CDR2 is SQIVND (reference sequence). V lost 2 bases to trimming and J lost 1 base, with 8 bases between them. The CDR3 protein is CASSIMARQETQYF. The CDR3 DNA is TGTGCCAGTAGTATAATGGCCCGCCAAGAGACCCAGTACTTC.

The chain uses TRBV7-9 and TRBJ2-1; possibly TRBD2 for D (5 bases). Trimming took 5 bases from V and 5 from J, leaving 10 bases between them. Germline assignment: CDR1 SEHNR and CDR2 FQNEAQ (reference sequence). This CDR3 contains 13 residues. The CDR3 coding sequence is TGTGCCAGCAGCGCTCCTAGCCACAATGAGCAGTTCTTC. Its protein is CASSAPSHNEQFF.

Only a few counts were recorded for this clonotype. CDR3 DNA sequence: TGTGCCAGCACCAGAGACAGAGTCTATGGCTACACCTTC. The encoded protein is CASTRDRVYGYTF. The rearrangement uses TRBV6-1 and TRBJ1-2; a weak D match, TRBD1 (5 bases). CDR3 length: 13 residues. Germline V gives CDR1 MNHNS, CDR2 SASEGT. Trimming shortened V by 7 bases and J by 4 bases, and 13 bases separated the two germline ends.

The sample holds many counts of this clonotype. This chain joins TRBV3-1 and TRBJ1-1; D is possibly TRBD1 (6 bases). V lost 5 bases, J lost 4 bases, and 14 bases lay in between. Germline V gene lookup returns CDR1 LGHDT and CDR2 YNNKEL (reference sequence). The CDR3 extends over 14 amino acids. The CDR3 loop is CASSYRGGSTEAFF. CDR3 nucleotide sequence: TGTGCCAGCAGCTATAGAGGGGGGAGCACTGAAGCTTTCTTT.

The V and J genes are TRBV5-4 and TRBJ2-3; 8 bases line up with TRBD2. Germline lookup yields CDR1 SGHNT and CDR2 YYREEE (reference sequence). J gave up 7 bases and V 3 bases, and 7 bases lay outside the gene matches. The CDR3 contains 14 residues. The CDR3 DNA reads as TGTGCCAGCAGCTCCAGCGGGAGCTCTAATACGCAGTATTTT. Residues: CASSSSGSSNTQYF.

This clonotype was detected only a few times. The chain employs TRBV28 and TRBJ1-6; 8 nucleotides align to TRBD1. Germline values: CDR1 MDHEN, CDR2 SYDVKM. V was pared by 6 bases and J by 2 bases, with 6 bases of the junction left unmatched. This CDR3 contains 16 residues. CDR3 bases: TGTGCCAGCAGCACGGCGACAGGGGCCTATAATTCACCCCTCCACTTT. Its protein is CASSTATGAYNSPLHF.

This clonotype was observed a handful of times. The J gene is TRBJ2-2, the V gene TRBV24-1; D is perhaps TRBD1 (5 bases). Germline values: CDR1 KGHDR, CDR2 SFDVKD. V lost 5 bases to trimming and J lost 2 bases, with 11 bases between them. The CDR3 is 15 amino acids. The CDR3 DNA sequence: TGTGCCACCAGTGGACGACAGAGTAACACCGGGGAGCTGTTTTTT. It is translated as CATSGRQSNTGELFF.

For this clonotype: A much larger clone lies one base from this, so it may be a read error. The chain couples TRBV10-3 to TRBJ2-1; 13 nucleotides align to TRBD2. With 0 bases clipped from V and 9 bases from J, the junction kept 5 bases outside the gene matches. The CDR3 is 16 residues long. The germline V gene has CDR1 ENHRY and CDR2 SYGVKD. In DNA form, the CDR3 reads TGTGCCATCAGTGAGTCCACACTAGCGGGAGGGCTTGAGCAGTTCTTC. This gives the protein CAISESTLAGGLEQFF.

This clonotype was counted at least ten times. This chain uses TRBV28 with TRBJ2-1; 9 positions agree with TRBD2. Germline CDR1 and CDR2: MDHEN and SYDVKM. This CDR3 is built from 16 residues. V was clipped by 2 bases and J by 9 bases; unmatched bases: 11. The CDR3 loop reads CASSLGFASGMSEQFF. DNA for the CDR3: TGTGCCAGCAGTTTAGGGTTTGCTAGCGGGATGAGTGAGCAGTTCTTC.